This T cell receptor (beta chain) was sequenced for a study of cytomegalovirus exposure and HLA in healthy donors (dated by TCRdb to the late 2010s). With respect to the entire study: A later analysis indicated that the 120 or so validation repertoires were generated on the platform also employed for the approximately 670 repertoires of the first cohort. The study aimed to test whether cataloging public T cell receptors could reveal signatures of past pathogen exposure. Along with the roughly 670-subject first cohort, a separate validation cohort of 120 different subjects was used. To predict cytomegalovirus infection status, the study brought together high-throughput TCR immunosequencing, statistical association of individual TCRs with disease status, and machine learning.

What the research found in general, with its limitations: In vitro tests confirmed that a few of the cytomegalovirus-associated TCR beta chains recognize cytomegalovirus antigens. The study listed around 160 TCR beta chains as associated with cytomegalovirus. A later analysis found that TCRs clustered in the first cohort also tended to co-occur in the roughly 120 validation repertoires, with about 94% of cluster scores above 0. While some public TCRs were present in many individuals, most TCR sequences turned up only very rarely across donors. A later analysis had no HLA typing for the validation cohort, so co-occurrence there was scored across all 110 or so repertoires. The classifier was reported to diagnose cytomegalovirus status with high specificity and sensitivity in both the original cohort and the validation cohort. The authors suggested that the approach could potentially be extended to other disease states and immunological phenotypes.

This clone showed up just once. Its antigen target is currently unknown. No base quality information exists; no much larger clone differs at one position. Donors formed part of the validation cohort, which comprised about 120 subjects and was distinct from the first cohort of several hundred subjects. The library was produced with the immunoSEQ multiplex PCR assay. The study's own analysis went as follows. To diagnose cytomegalovirus status from the catalog of TCR beta chain sequences, a statistical classification framework was built. The table comes from immuneACCESS by way of TCRdb, which keeps in-frame sequences with V and J called. Part of the clones is missing from these tables; in studies checked, under half for an unresolved V gene and the rest for unknown reasons. V, J and clone size are those of that table, while D and trimming were read from the DNA. The sample yields fewer than 200,000 clones; about 96% were counted once. The top ten hold about 0.89% of the sample.

CDR3 length: 15 amino acids, cysteine to phenylalanine. Just the 45-base CDR3 DNA is kept, in frame starting at base 1. A distance of 7 bases separates the germline ends of V and J, which lose 1 base and 0 bases respectively. CDR1 MNHNS and CDR2 SASEGT were looked up in the germline V gene. The receptor was derived from a young woman in good health and CMV-seronegative. The chain links TRBV6-1 with TRBJ1-3; the D segment cannot be called with confidence. Source material: PBMCs. This receptor has the CDR3 CASSEGSSSGNTIYF. The DNA reads TGTGCCAGCAGTGAAGGTTCGTCCTCTGGAAACACCATATATTTT.